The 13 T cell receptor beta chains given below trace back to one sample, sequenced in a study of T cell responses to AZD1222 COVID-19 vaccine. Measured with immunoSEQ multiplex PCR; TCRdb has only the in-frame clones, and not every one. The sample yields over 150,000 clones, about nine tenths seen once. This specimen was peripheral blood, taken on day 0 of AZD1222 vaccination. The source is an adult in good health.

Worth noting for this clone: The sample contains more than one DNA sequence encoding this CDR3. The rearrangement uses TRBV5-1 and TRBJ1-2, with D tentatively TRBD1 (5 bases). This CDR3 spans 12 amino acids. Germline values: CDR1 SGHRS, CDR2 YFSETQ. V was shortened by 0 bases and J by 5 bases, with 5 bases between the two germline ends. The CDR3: CASSLEGYGYTF. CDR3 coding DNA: TGCGCCAGCAGCTTGGAGGGGTATGGCTACACCTTC.

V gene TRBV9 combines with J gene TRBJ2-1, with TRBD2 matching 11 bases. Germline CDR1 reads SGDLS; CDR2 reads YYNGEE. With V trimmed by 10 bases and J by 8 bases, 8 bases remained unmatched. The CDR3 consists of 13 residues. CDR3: CAGSGGALDEQFF. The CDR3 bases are TGTGCCGGTAGCGGGGGGGCCTTGGATGAGCAGTTCTTC.

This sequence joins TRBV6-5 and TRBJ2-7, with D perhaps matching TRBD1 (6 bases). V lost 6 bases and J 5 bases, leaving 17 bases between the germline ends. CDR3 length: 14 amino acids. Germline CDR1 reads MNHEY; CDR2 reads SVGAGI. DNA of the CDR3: TGTGCCAGCAGGCTAGACAGGTCCCGGGACGAGCAGTACTTC. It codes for CASRLDRSRDEQYF.

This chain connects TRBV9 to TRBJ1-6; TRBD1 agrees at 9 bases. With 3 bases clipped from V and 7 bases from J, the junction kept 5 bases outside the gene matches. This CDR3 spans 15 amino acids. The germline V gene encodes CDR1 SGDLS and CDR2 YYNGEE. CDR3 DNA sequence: TGTGCCAGCAGCGGTCCCGGGACAGGGAATTCACCCCTCCACTTT. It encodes CASSGPGTGNSPLHF.

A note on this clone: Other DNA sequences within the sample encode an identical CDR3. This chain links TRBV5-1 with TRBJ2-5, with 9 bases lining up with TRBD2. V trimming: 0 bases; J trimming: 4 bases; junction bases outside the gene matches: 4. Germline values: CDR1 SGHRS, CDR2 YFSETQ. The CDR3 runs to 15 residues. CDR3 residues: CASSLGGSGGETQYF. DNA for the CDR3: TGCGCCAGCAGCTTGGGTGGTAGCGGGGGAGAGACCCAGTACTTC.

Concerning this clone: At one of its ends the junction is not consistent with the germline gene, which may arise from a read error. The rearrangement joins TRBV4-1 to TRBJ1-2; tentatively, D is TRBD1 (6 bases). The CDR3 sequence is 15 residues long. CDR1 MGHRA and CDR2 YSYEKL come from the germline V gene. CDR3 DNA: TGCGCCAGCAGTCAAGTTGGGACAACTAACTATGGCTACACCTTC. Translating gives CASSQVGTTNYGYTF.

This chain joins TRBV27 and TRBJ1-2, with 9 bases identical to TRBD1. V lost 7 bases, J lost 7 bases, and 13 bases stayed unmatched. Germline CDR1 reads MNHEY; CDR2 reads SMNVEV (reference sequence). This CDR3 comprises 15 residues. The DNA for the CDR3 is TGTGCCAGCACCCCGGGGGACAGGGCATCCGGTGGCTACACCTTC. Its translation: CASTPGDRASGGYTF.

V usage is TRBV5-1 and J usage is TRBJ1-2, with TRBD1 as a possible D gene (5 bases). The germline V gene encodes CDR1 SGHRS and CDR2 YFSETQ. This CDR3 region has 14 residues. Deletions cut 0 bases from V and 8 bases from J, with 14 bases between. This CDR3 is CASSLESGTGGYTF. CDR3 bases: TGCGCCAGCAGCTTGGAGTCCGGGACGGGCGGCTACACCTTC.

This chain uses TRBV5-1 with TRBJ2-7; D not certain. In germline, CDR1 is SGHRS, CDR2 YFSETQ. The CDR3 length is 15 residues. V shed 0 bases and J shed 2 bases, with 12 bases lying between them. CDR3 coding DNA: TGCGCCAGCAGCTTGGTTGAGACACGACCCTACGAGCAGTACTTC. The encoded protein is CASSLVETRPYEQYF.

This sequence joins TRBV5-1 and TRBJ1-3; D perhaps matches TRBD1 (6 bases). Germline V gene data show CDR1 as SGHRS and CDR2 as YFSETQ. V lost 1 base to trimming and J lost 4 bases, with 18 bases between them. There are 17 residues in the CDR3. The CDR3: CASSLRWEGQTGNTIYF. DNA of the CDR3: TGCGCCAGCAGCTTGAGATGGGAAGGACAGACCGGAAACACCATATATTTT.

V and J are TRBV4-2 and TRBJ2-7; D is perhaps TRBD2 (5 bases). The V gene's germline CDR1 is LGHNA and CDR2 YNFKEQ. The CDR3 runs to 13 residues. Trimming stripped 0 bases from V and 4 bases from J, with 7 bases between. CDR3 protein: CASSQDRGYEQYF. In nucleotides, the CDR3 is TGTGCCAGCAGCCAAGATCGGGGTTACGAGCAGTACTTC.

This chain's CDR3 is CASSPAMEKADSPLHF. The CDR3 nucleotides read TGTGCCAGCAGCCCAGCAATGGAAAAGGCGGATTCACCCCTCCACTTT. This chain connects TRBV5-4 to TRBJ1-6; D is undetermined. The length of the CDR3 is 16 residues. The V end was cut by 4 bases, the J end by 8 bases, with 19 bases between. Germline lookup yields CDR1 SGHNT and CDR2 YYREEE (reference sequence).

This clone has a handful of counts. This CDR3 reads CASSAASNEKLFF. CDR3 nucleotides: TGTGCCAGTAGTGCCGCCTCTAATGAAAAACTGTTTTTT. The gene calls are TRBV19 and TRBJ1-4; no firm D call. This CDR3 is built from 13 residues. Germline CDR1 is LNHDA and CDR2 is SQIVND (reference sequence). Trimming stripped 5 bases from V and 3 bases from J, with 7 bases between.